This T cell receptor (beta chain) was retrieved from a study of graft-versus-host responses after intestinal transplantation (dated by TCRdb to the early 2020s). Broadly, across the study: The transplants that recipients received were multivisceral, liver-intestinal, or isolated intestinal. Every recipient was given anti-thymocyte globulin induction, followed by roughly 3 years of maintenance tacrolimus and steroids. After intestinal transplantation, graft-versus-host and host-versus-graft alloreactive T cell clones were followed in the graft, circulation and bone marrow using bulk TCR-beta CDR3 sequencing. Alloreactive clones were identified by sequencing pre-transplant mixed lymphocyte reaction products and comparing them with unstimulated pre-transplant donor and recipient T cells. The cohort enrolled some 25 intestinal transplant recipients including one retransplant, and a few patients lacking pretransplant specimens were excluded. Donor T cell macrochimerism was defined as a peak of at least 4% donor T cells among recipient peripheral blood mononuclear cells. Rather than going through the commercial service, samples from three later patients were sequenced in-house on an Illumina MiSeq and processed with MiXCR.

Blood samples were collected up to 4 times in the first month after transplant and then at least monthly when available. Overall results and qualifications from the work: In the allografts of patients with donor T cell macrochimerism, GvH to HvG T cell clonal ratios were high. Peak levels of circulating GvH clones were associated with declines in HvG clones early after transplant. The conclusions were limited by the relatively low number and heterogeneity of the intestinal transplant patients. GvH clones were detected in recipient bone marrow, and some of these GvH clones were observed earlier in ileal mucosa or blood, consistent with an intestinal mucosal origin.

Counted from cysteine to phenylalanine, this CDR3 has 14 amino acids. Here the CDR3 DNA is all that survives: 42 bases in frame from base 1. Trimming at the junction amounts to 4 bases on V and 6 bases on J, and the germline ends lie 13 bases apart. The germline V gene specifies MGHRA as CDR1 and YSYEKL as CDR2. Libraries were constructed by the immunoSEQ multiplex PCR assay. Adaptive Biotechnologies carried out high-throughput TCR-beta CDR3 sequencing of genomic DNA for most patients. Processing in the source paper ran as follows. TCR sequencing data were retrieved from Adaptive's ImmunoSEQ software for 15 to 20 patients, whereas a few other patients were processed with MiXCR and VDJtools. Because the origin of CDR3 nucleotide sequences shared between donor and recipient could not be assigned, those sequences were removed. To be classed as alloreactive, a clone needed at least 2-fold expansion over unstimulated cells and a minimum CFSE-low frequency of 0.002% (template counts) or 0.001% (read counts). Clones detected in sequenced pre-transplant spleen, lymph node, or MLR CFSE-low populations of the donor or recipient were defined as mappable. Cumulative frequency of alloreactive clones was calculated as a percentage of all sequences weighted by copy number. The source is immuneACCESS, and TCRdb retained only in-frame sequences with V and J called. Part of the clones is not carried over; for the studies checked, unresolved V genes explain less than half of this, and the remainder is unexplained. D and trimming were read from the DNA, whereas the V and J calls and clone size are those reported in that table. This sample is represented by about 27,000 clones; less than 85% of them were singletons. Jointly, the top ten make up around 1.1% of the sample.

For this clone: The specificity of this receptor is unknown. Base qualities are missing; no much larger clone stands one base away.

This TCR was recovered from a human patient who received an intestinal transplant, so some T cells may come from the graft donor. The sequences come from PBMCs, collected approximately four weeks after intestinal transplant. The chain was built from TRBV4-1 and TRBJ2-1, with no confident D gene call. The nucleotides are TGCGCCAGCAGCCTGCCGTCCAACAGCAATGAGCAGTTCTTC. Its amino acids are CASSLPSNSNEQFF.